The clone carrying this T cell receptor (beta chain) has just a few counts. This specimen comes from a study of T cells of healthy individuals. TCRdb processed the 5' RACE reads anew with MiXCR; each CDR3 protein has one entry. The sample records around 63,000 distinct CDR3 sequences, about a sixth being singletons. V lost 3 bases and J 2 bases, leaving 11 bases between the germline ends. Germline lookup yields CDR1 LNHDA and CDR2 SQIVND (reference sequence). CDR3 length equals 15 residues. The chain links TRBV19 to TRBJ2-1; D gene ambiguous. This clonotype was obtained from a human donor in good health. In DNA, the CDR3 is TGTGCCAGTAGTATGAGGCCGGATCCCTACAATGAGCAGTTCTTC. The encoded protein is CASSMRPDPYNEQFF.